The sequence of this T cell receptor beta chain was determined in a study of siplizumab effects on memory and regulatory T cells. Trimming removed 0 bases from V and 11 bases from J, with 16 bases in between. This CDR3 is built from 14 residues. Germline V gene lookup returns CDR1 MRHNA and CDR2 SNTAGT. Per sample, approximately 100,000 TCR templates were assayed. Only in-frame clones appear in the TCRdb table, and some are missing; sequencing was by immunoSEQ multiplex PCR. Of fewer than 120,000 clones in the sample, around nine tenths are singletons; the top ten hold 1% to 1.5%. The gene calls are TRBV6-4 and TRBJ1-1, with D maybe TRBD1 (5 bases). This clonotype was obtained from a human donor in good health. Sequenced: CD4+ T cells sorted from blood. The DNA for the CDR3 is TGTGCCAGCAGTGACTCTGGCAGGGAGTTGGGGGCTTTCTTT. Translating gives CASSDSGRELGAFF.